These 13 T cell receptor beta chains were all obtained from the same sample, sequenced in a study of vaccination effects on CD4 cells after COVID-19. Libraries were prepared by immunoSEQ multiplex PCR; TCRdb keeps only in-frame clonotypes and omits some of them. This table has tens of thousands of clones, 74% appearing once. Expansion with viral peptide pools was applied to antigen-specific CD4+ T cells by the ViraFEST assay prior to sequencing. Cells that had been cultured for ten to eleven days were the source of isolated CD4+ T cells. Each vaccine recipient was nucleocapsid antibody negative and had no prior SARS-CoV-2 infection. For these TCRs, the target antigens are not known. Sequencing used CD4+ T cells from PBMCs cultured with SARS-CoV-2 spike peptides, obtained before COVID-19 vaccination. These receptors all come from a human donor who received a COVID-19 vaccine.

The rearrangement joins TRBV15 to TRBJ1-4; 8 bases map to TRBD1. This CDR3 comprises 13 residues. CDR1 and CDR2 (germline): LNHNV, YYDKDF (reference sequence). Trimming at V came to 11 bases and at J to 8 bases, leaving 10 bases not matched to a gene. This chain's CDR3 is CAASRDRREKLFF. The DNA for the CDR3 is TGTGCCGCAAGCCGGGACAGGAGGGAAAAACTGTTTTTT.

The chain recombines TRBV27 with TRBJ2-7; no reliable D call. Trimming took 4 bases from V and 4 from J, leaving 20 bases between them. This CDR3 has 16 amino acids. CDR1 is MNHEY, CDR2 SMNVEV, per germline (reference sequence). CDR3 nucleotides: TGTGCCAGCAGTTCCCAGACTCAGGACCGAGATTACGAGCAGTACTTC. Its protein product is CASSSQTQDRDYEQYF.

The table lists this clone with a few counts. The J gene is TRBJ2-7, the V gene TRBV4-1; D ambiguous. Germline CDR1 MGHRA, CDR2 YSYEKL. V lost 1 base and J 5 bases, leaving 3 bases between the germline ends. The CDR3 totals 11 residues. CDR3 amino acids: CASSQGDEQYF. The CDR3 DNA reads as TGCGCCAGCAGCCAAGGGGACGAGCAGTACTTC.

This clone came up once. This chain uses TRBV15 with TRBJ2-7; a possible D gene is TRBD2 (6 bases). The germline CDR1 and CDR2 sequences are LNHNV and YYDKDF (reference sequence). V was shortened by 0 bases and J by 3 bases, with 9 bases between the two germline ends. CDR3 length equals 14 residues. The CDR3 DNA is TGTGCCACCAGCAGAGAGGTCGGGGGCTACGAGCAGTACTTC. Translated: CATSREVGGYEQYF.

The CDR3 spells CASRARQAGRETQYF. CDR3 nucleotide sequence: TGTGCCAGCAGGGCCCGCCAGGCAGGGCGGGAGACCCAGTACTTC. The rearrangement uses TRBV2 and TRBJ2-5; weak D call: TRBD1 (5 bases). The CDR3 has 15 amino acids. Trimming pared 6 bases from V and 5 bases from J, leaving 19 bases between. Germline CDR1 is SNHLY and CDR2 is FYNNEI.

The CDR3 loop reads CASSRQGYEQYF. CDR3 nucleotides: TGTGCCAGCAGCCGCCAGGGTTACGAGCAGTACTTC. This chain links TRBV14 with TRBJ2-7, with a tentative D call TRBD1 (5 bases). This CDR3 has 12 amino acids. The germline V and J ends were trimmed by 4 bases and 4 bases, with 8 bases remaining between them. CDR1 is SGHDN and CDR2 is FVKESK in the germline V gene.

The chain has TRBV5-1 and TRBJ1-1; TRBD1 is a possible D gene (5 bases). V lost 5 bases, J lost 1 base, and 12 bases lay in between. The CDR3 has 14 amino acids. Germline V CDR1 and CDR2: SGHRS, YFSETQ. The CDR3: CASRLLTENTEAFF. The CDR3 DNA reads as TGCGCCAGCAGACTTTTGACAGAGAACACTGAAGCTTTCTTT.

The V and J genes are TRBV4-1 and TRBJ2-3; tentative D call: TRBD2 (6 bases). Germline loops: CDR1 MGHRA, CDR2 YSYEKL. The CDR3 totals 16 residues. Trimming took off 3 bases at V and 2 bases at J, with 15 bases between the two ends. The CDR3 nucleotides read TGCGCCAGCAGCCAGGGCCTTCTAGCGTACACAGATACGCAGTATTTT. Protein sequence: CASSQGLLAYTDTQYF.

In this sample, this clone turned up once. J is TRBJ2-7 and V is TRBV5-1, with D uncertain. Trimming removed 4 bases at V and 1 base at J, with 12 bases between. This CDR3 has 14 amino acids. Germline V lookup: CDR1 SGHRS, CDR2 YFSETQ. As DNA, the CDR3 is TGCGCCAGCAGCAAGACGGTCGCTTCCTACGAGCAGTACTTC. Translated: CASSKTVASYEQYF.

This chain links TRBV5-4 with TRBJ2-1; TRBD1 might be the D (6 bases). Germline-derived CDR1 and CDR2 are SGHNT and YYREEE (reference sequence). Trimming removed 2 bases from V and 8 bases from J, with 11 bases in between. The CDR3 is 13 amino acids. CDR3 amino acids: CASSLQGVDEQFF. The CDR3 DNA sequence: TGTGCCAGCAGCTTACAGGGTGTGGATGAGCAGTTCTTC.

The V and J genes are TRBV5-1 and TRBJ1-2; 7 nucleotides align to TRBD1. Germline CDR1 reads SGHRS; CDR2 reads YFSETQ. The J segment lost 0 bases and the V segment lost 5 bases, leaving 13 bases of the junction unmatched. This CDR3 spans 17 amino acids. CDR3 region: CASRRGQSPLSNYGYTF. The CDR3 DNA reads as TGCGCCAGCAGACGGGGACAGAGCCCTCTATCTAACTATGGCTACACCTTC.

The chain combines TRBV7-9 with TRBJ1-6; D might be TRBD1 (6 bases). The CDR3 contains 16 residues. CDR1 and CDR2 (germline): SEHNR, FQNEAQ (reference sequence). Trimming stripped 5 bases from V and 9 bases from J, with 20 bases between. CDR3 in DNA: TGTGCCAGCAGCACGCGGGGGGCAGGTTTGAGTTCACCCCTCCACTTT. It yields the protein CASSTRGAGLSSPLHF.

The gene calls are TRBV6-5 and TRBJ1-3, with D uncertain. V lost 7 bases and J lost 0, with 7 bases in between. The CDR3 spans 13 residues. From germline, CDR1 is MNHEY and CDR2 SVGAGI. CDR3 nucleotide sequence: TGTGCCAGCACTCAAAGCTCTGGAAACACCATATATTTT. Translated: CASTQSSGNTIYF.